This TCR beta chain was retrieved from a study of identical twins (dated by TCRdb to the mid-2010s). About the study as a whole: The study deep-sequenced TCR alpha and beta repertoires from monozygotic twins, unrelated adults of various ages and cord blood to test whether fetal clonotypes persist. Replicate twin experiments were performed at different times using different library preparation protocols to rule out contamination.

At the junction V is shortened by 5 bases and J by 2 bases, with 8 bases in between. Based on the germline V gene, the CDR1 and CDR2 sequences are MNHEY and SVGEGT. The CDR3 starts with the cysteine, ends with the phenylalanine, and has 13 residues. Only the CDR3 DNA stays, 39 bases, in frame from base 1. Only healthy Caucasian donors were included. Miltenyi CD45RO+ enrichment and human naive T-cell isolation kits were used to isolate memory (CD45RO+) and naive T cells from PBMC. Here is what the overall study found, with its caveats: A weaker excess of twin sharing was found in beta out-of-frame sequences because the signal-to-noise ratio was lowered by fewer shared sequences. Conclusions relied on cross-sectional statistical analysis, since the same donors could not be followed over many years. Compared with coincidental sharing between unrelated individuals, an excess of low generation-probability sequences was observed among out-of-frame TCR alpha sequences shared between twins. Out-of-frame TCR alpha sharing in monozygotic twins was systematically underestimated by recombination models, whereas sharing between unrelated individuals was in agreement with the recombination models. Zero-insertion analyses could be partly confounded by invariant T cells such as MAIT and iNKT, though diverse VJ usage argued against such confounding for most clonotypes. Fewer insertions were carried by abundant cord blood beta clonotypes; a weaker similar trend was observed in young adult naive repertoires, while no such trend was observed in memory repertoires.

This clonotype showed up many times. Its antigen is unknown. No qualities accompany the bases; no much larger clone lies one base away. Libraries were prepared through 5' RACE. Sequenced using an Illumina HiSeq 2000. Template switching introduced a universal primer binding site; the final cDNA contained a unique molecular identifier, enabling accurate counting of TCR cDNA molecules. Specific primers in the conserved constant-segment region were used to synthesize first-strand cDNA for TCR alpha and beta chains. To control for contamination, every cDNA library was double barcoded, receiving both a SMART-Mk sample barcode and Illumina barcodes. TruSeq adapter sequences along with Illumina sample barcodes were introduced in two successive PCR steps. TCR alpha and beta cDNA libraries were sequenced on the Illumina HiSeq platform with custom primers. On the study's bioinformatics: MiGEC processed the raw reads to extract unique molecular identifiers, while MiXCR was used to determine the CDR3 positions. For each individual, recombination models were inferred using an EM algorithm with the repgenHMM and IGoR tools. Shared clonotypes were analyzed with the tcR package in R, and sharing was normalized by the product of cloneset sizes. Out-of-frame nonproductive sequences were analyzed to study raw recombination free of thymic and clonal selection effects. TCRdb reanalyzed the raw reads on its own, using fastp at Q25 for trimming and MiXCR for clone calling, and kept in-frame beta chains. Entries that share a CDR3 protein sequence are merged under the most common genes and DNA. These V and J calls are TCRdb output, not the study's own analysis. Recorded for this sample are 200,000 to 300,000 distinct CDR3 sequences; approximately 10% of them occurred a single time. The ten biggest clones cover 9% to 10% of the sample.

The rearrangement joined TRBV6-2 or TRBV6-3 to TRBJ2-3; the D segment might be TRBD1 or TRBD2, since each matches 5 bases. This receptor was taken from a man in his forties or fifties in good health. The source material was memory T cells sorted from blood. The cell subset or site label, as the study defines it: CD45RO+ enriched T cells. In nucleotide form, the sequence is TGTGCCAGCAGTAACGGGGCCACAGATACGCAGTATTTT. It translates to CASSNGATDTQYF.